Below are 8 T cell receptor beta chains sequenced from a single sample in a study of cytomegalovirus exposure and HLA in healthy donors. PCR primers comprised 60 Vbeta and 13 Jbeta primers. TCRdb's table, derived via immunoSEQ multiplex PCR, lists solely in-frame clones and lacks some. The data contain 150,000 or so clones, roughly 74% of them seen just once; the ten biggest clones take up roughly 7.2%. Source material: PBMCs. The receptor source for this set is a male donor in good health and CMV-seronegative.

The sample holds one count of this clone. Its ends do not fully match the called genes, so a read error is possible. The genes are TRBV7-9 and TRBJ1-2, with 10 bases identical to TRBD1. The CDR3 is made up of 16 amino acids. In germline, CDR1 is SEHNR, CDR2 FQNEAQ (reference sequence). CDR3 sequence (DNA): TGTTCCAGCAGCTTAGACCGGGACAGGGGAAGGTATGGCTACACCTTC. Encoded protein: CSSSLDRDRGRYGYTF.

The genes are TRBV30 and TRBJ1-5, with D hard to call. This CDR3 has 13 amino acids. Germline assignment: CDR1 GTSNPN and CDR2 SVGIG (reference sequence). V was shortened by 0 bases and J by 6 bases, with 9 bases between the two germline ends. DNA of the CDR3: TGTGCCTGGAGTGTGAAGTTCGGTCAGCCCCAGCATTTT. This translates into CAWSVKFGQPQHF.

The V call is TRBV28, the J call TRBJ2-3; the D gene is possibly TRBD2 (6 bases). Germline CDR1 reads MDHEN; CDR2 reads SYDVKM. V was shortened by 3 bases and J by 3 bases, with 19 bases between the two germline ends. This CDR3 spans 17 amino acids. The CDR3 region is CASSFFWGVYLTDTQYF. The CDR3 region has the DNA TGTGCCAGCAGTTTTTTTTGGGGGGTTTACCTGACAGATACGCAGTATTTT.

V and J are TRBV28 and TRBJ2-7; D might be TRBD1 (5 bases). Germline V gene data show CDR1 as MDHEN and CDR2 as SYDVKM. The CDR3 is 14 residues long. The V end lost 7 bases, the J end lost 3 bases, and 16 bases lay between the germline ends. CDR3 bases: TGTGCCAGCACCTTAAATAGGGGAATCTACGAGCAGTACTTC. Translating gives CASTLNRGIYEQYF.

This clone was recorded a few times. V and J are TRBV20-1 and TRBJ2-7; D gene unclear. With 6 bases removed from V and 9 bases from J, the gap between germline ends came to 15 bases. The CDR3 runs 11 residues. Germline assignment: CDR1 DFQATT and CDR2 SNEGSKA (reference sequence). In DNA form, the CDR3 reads TGCAGTGCGCTAGGCTCCGTTGGGCAGTACTTC. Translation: CSALGSVGQYF.

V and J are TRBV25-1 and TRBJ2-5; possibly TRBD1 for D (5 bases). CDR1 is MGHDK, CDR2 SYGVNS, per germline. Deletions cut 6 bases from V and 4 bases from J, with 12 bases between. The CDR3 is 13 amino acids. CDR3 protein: CASSPTGPETQYF. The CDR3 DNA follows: TGTGCCAGCAGCCCCACAGGACCAGAGACCCAGTACTTC.

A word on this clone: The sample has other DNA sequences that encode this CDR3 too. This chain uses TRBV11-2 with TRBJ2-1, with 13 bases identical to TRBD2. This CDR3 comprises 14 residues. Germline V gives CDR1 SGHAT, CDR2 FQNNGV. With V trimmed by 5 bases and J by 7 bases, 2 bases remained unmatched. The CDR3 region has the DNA TGTGCCAGCAGCCTGGGACTAGCGGGGAATGAGCAGTTCTTC. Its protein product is CASSLGLAGNEQFF.

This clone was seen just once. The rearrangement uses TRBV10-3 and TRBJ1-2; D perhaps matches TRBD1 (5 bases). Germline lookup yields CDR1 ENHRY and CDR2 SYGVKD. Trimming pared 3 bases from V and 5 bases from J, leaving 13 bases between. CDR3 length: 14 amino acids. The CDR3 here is CAISERTGGYGYTF. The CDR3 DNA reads TGTGCCATCAGTGAAAGGACCGGGGGATATGGCTACACCTTC.